These T cell receptor beta chains were read from a single sample in a study of blood T cell repertoires in COVID-19. Using immunoSEQ multiplex PCR, the repertoire was profiled, and TCRdb retains in-frame clones only, with some absent. The sample comprises approximately 380,000 clones, approximately 81% of which are singletons, and approximately 3.7% rests with the top ten. The sequenced material came from peripheral blood. The receptors come from a woman aged 18-35 years with acute or convalescent COVID-19. Both conserved end residues are part of each CDR3.

V gene	J gene	CDR3 protein
TRBV19	TRBJ2-7	CASSRDKDYEQYF
TRBV2	TRBJ1-1	CASTRTGVGNTEAFF
TRBV7-9	TRBJ2-5	CASSSPRLAGEETQYF
TRBV3-1/TRBV3-2	TRBJ1-2	CASSQAGGGGYTF
TRBV5-1	TRBJ2-7	CASSREAGGGYEQYF
TRBV30	TRBJ2-1	CAWSPLYGGPYSYNEQFF
TRBV7-6	TRBJ2-7	CASSPDYYEQYF
TRBV28	TRBJ1-5	CASSSPTGYNQPQHF
TRBV5-6	TRBJ1-6	CASSLKGTGMAGGSPLHF
TRBV29-1	TRBJ1-2	CSIGVAGYTF